These 14 T cell receptor gamma chains came from one sample sequenced in a study of gamma delta lymphoproliferative disorders and STAT genes. PBMCs from patients and controls supplied the genomic DNA for sequencing. TCRdb reanalyzed the multiplex PCR reads using CATT. The table records about 2,200 gamma-chain clones, 8% to 10% of them present only once. Sequenced: blood. These receptor sequences come from a human donor with gamma-delta T-cell large granular lymphocyte leukemia.

This clone turned up a few times. The gene calls are TRGV4 and TRGJ1 or TRGJ2. The J gene was not available in TCRdb and was assigned here by matching the DNA to germline segments. Germline V gene data show CDR1 as EGSTGY and CDR2 as YDSYTSSV. This CDR3 is built from 14 residues. V was clipped by 0 bases and J by 9 bases; unmatched bases: 11. The CDR3 nucleotides read TGTGCCACCTGGGATGGGCCTGGAGACACTAAGAAACTCTTT. Its translation: CATWDGPGDTKKLF.

This sequence joins TRGV8 and TRGJP2. Because TCRdb records no J gene, it was assigned here through a match of the DNA to germline. Germline V CDR1 and CDR2: VENAVY, YDSYNSRV. The CDR3 is 11 residues long. The V segment lost 2 bases and the J segment 13 bases; nucleotides outside the gene matches: 4. CDR3 residues: CATWDTQIKTF. The CDR3 DNA follows: TGTGCCACCTGGGATACACAGATCAAGACGTTT.

This clone is labeled as medium-sized. It is unclear where the CDR3 begins or ends on the DNA, so no DNA is shown, and the CDR3 is as TCRdb lists it. The V gene is given as TRGV11, and no J gene call is available. TRGV11 is classed as an ORF, of uncertain function. The length of the CDR3 is 16 amino acids, counting both ends. The CDR3: CTTVPAGLPKPYKKLF.

In the case of this clone: At one end, the junction sequence differs from germline, possibly due to a read error. This chain connects TRGV9 to TRGJ1 or TRGJ2. TCRdb gives no J gene; it was assigned here by matching the DNA to germline. This CDR3 comprises 11 residues. Germline assignment: CDR1 GITISATS and CDR2 ISYDGTV (reference sequence). For the CDR3, the DNA is TGTGCCTTCCCGAATTGTTATAAGAAACTCTTT. This encodes CAFPNCYKKLF.

By sample share, this clone is medium-sized. It is unclear where the CDR3 begins or ends on the DNA, so no DNA is shown, and the CDR3 is as TCRdb lists it. The V gene was identified as TRGV11, while no J gene was called. TRGV11 is reported as an ORF; its role is uncertain. 16 amino acids form the CDR3, both terminal residues included. The CDR3 protein is CTTVPAGLGTDYKKLF.

This clone occurred a few times. The chain combines TRGV8 with TRGJ1 or TRGJ2. Here the J gene was assigned by germline matching of the DNA, as TCRdb has none. This CDR3 has 13 residues. V shed 2 bases and J 2 bases; nucleotides not matched to a gene: 3. The V gene's germline CDR1 is VENAVY and CDR2 YDSYNSRV. The CDR3 sequence: CATWDKHYYKKLF. CDR3 DNA sequence: TGTGCCACCTGGGATAAGCATTATTATAAGAAACTCTTT.

The chain recombines TRGV5 with TRGJ1 or TRGJ2. TCRdb supplies no J gene; here it was assigned by aligning the nucleotide sequence to germline. In germline, CDR1 is VINAFY, CDR2 YDVSNSKD. The ends lost 2 bases at V and 5 bases at J; junction bases unmatched: 6. CDR3 length: 13 residues. CDR3 nucleotides: TGTGCCACCTGGGACACGCTAGATTATAAGAAACTCTTT. Its protein is CATWDTLDYKKLF.

This clone was recorded a few times. V and J are TRGV4 and TRGJ1 or TRGJ2. The J gene was not available in TCRdb and was assigned here by matching the DNA to germline segments. The CDR3 spans 12 residues. CDR1 EGSTGY and CDR2 YDSYTSSV come from the germline V gene. Unmatched junction bases numbered 8, after V lost 0 bases and J lost 12 bases. CDR3 sequence reads: CATWDGLGGKLF. DNA of the CDR3: TGTGCCACCTGGGATGGGCTTGGGGGGAAACTCTTT.

The V gene is TRGV8, the J gene TRGJ1 or TRGJ2. Here the J gene was assigned by germline matching of the DNA, as TCRdb has none. V lost 5 bases, J lost 3 bases, and 10 bases stayed unmatched. Germline CDR1 reads VENAVY; CDR2 reads YDSYNSRV. The CDR3 spans 14 residues. The CDR3 region is CATWAPFPYYKKLF. The CDR3 coding sequence is TGTGCCACCTGGGCCCCTTTTCCTTATTATAAGAAACTCTTT.

The CDR3: CATWDRGADKKLF. The DNA for the CDR3 is TGTGCCACCTGGGATAGAGGTGCCGATAAGAAACTCTTT. The chain is built from TRGV8 and TRGJ1 or TRGJ2. No J segment appears in TCRdb, so it was assigned here by matching the sequence to germline. This CDR3 has 13 residues. J gave up 8 bases and V 1 base, and 8 bases lay outside the gene matches. The germline gives CDR1 VENAVY, CDR2 YDSYNSRV.

Only a few counts were recorded for this clone. This chain connects TRGV9 to TRGJ1 or TRGJ2. No J segment appears in TCRdb, so it was assigned here by matching the sequence to germline. CDR1 and CDR2 (germline): GITISATS, ISYDGTV (reference sequence). Trimming cost V 6 bases and J 7 bases; bases outside gene matches: 6. This CDR3 has 11 residues. DNA for the CDR3: TGTGCCTTGTGGTCTGACTATAAGAAACTCTTT. It translates to CALWSDYKKLF.

This clone was seen a few times. The rearrangement links TRGV2 to TRGJP2. Germline matching of the DNA provided the J gene here, since TCRdb leaves it blank. The CDR3 contains 21 residues. J gave up 6 bases and V 0 bases, and 25 bases lay outside the gene matches. The germline V gene encodes CDR1 EGSNGY and CDR2 YDSYNSKV. In DNA form, the CDR3 reads TGTGCCACCTGGGACGGGCCGGCGTTCGTGCCAGGGCTAAAGGGTGATTGGATCAAGACGTTT. Translation: CATWDGPAFVPGLKGDWIKTF.

The V and J genes are TRGV8 and TRGJ1 or TRGJ2. The J gene was missing in TCRdb and was found by matching the end of the DNA to germline. V lost 4 bases, J lost 7 bases, and 7 bases stayed unmatched. CDR3 length: 12 residues. Per the germline V gene, CDR1 is VENAVY and CDR2 is YDSYNSRV. CDR3 coding DNA: TGTGCCACCTGGGAATATAACTATAAGAAACTCTTT. Translating it yields CATWEYNYKKLF.

The V gene call reads TRGV8; no J gene was called. The length of the CDR3 is 12 residues. Germline CDR1 and CDR2: VENAVY and YDSYNSRV. CDR3 in amino acids: CATWEPRLMELF. The CDR3 coding sequence is TGTGCCACCTGGGAACCCAGACTCATGGAACTCTTT.